This entry features one T cell receptor (beta chain) sequence. Its antigen remains unidentified. The sample originates from a study of blood T cells in healthy people across ages. The junction had 6 bases not matched to a gene; V was cut back by 3 bases and J by 2 bases. This CDR3 has 17 amino acids. The germline gives CDR1 SGHRS, CDR2 YFSETQ. Then a second PCR, running about 6 to 11 cycles, was carried out with a sample-barcoded 5' primer and a J-beta primer mix. Via MiXCR, TCRdb re-called the 5' RACE reads, giving one row per CDR3 protein. The table includes over 950,000 distinct CDR3 sequences, around two fifths detected once. The study, taken as a whole, reports: Versus aged donors, long-lived donors had higher diversity and more naive CD4+ cells. For the donors, CMV status was unknown and possibly confounded expanded clonotype changes.

Sequencing used blood. The rearrangement joins TRBV5-1 to TRBJ2-5, with 14 positions matching TRBD2. The source is a man between 18 and 35 years old in good health. The CDR3: CASSWGLAGELQETQYF. In DNA form, the CDR3 reads TGCGCCAGCAGCTGGGGACTAGCGGGGGAATTACAAGAGACCCAGTACTTC.